This T cell receptor (beta chain) was observed in a study of blood T cell repertoires in COVID-19. The V and J ends lost 6 bases and 7 bases respectively, with 14 bases between them. In germline, CDR1 is SGHDT, CDR2 YYEEEE. The CDR3 totals 14 residues. Clones were sequenced by immunoSEQ multiplex PCR, and TCRdb holds only the in-frame ones, with some missing. The sample yields more than 300,000 clones, roughly nine tenths seen once. Sequencing was performed on PBMCs or T cells enriched from blood (not recorded which). This receptor was identified in a woman aged 25-40 years who had been exposed to COVID-19. J is TRBJ1-6 and V is TRBV5-6, with D maybe TRBD1 (6 bases). The CDR3 nucleotides read TGTGCCAGCACCCCACAGGGAACGAATTCACCCCTCCACTTT. It specifies CASTPQGTNSPLHF.